This T cell receptor (beta chain) was retrieved from a study of metastatic and nonmetastatic thyroid tumors. Whole-study context: Where malignant and benign thyroid patients were concerned, repertoires were compared across blood and tumor or nodule tissue.

TCRdb reassembled clones from the PCR reads with MiXCR. The sample yields tens of thousands of clones, just under 30% seen once. Regarding the study as a whole: The study reportedly found significantly higher TCR beta diversity in malignant thyroid tumors than benign nodules, in blood and tumor.

Each patient went into thyroid surgery without having received any treatment. About this clone itself: As yet, its antigen is unknown.

This clonotype was obtained from a female donor with papillary thyroid cancer or a benign thyroid nodule (not recorded which). Some clones in this sample may be carry-over from other donors' samples. The sequencing input was blood.

The CDR3 loop reads CASSEYRGRRSLYGYTF. The CDR3 nucleotides read TGTGCCAGCAGTGAATACAGGGGGCGCCGATCCCTCTATGGCTACACCTTC. The chain joins TRBV6-1 to TRBJ1-2, with TRBD1 identical over 9 bases. CDR3 size: 17 residues. V shed 2 bases and J 4 bases; nucleotides not matched to a gene: 11. Germline-derived CDR1 and CDR2 are MNHNS and SASEGT.